This paragraph reports one TCR beta chain. The data were produced by immunoSEQ multiplex PCR, yet TCRdb's version contains in-frame clones alone and is incomplete. Seen here are some 180,000 clones, 90% observed once, and the top ten hold 0.55% to 0.8%. The germline gives CDR1 SGDLS, CDR2 YYNGEE. V trimming: 4 bases; J trimming: 2 bases; junction bases outside the gene matches: 12. The CDR3 has 16 amino acids. This sample was included in a study of blood T cell repertoires in COVID-19. Study information: From T cells, B-cell-depleted T cells, or PBMCs came the material, which was cDNA or gDNA.

J is TRBJ2-7 and V is TRBV9; TRBD2 aligns across 7 bases. Sample: peripheral blood. This clonotype was sampled from a middle-aged man with acute or convalescent COVID-19. CDR3 protein: CASSPGRAGVTYEQYF. Written as DNA, the CDR3 is TGTGCCAGCAGCCCAGGTCGTGCGGGAGTCACCTACGAGCAGTACTTC.